The rows below give T cell receptor beta chains drawn from one sample of a study of monozygotic twins with inflammatory bowel disease. TCRdb re-called the 5' RACE reads, yielding one record per CDR3 amino acid sequence without DNA. The listing records approximately 100,000 distinct CDR3 sequences. Input material: blood. Receptor source: a human donor with ulcerative colitis or Crohn's disease, or a healthy co-twin of an affected twin (not recorded which). CDR3s include the opening cysteine and the closing phenylalanine or tryptophan.

j_call | v_call | cdr3_aa
TRBJ2-7 | TRBV7-9 | CASSLRLDGPYEQYF
TRBJ2-7 | TRBV28 | CASSLFAGNTYEQYF
TRBJ1-2 | TRBV27 | CASSPNSYGYTF
TRBJ1-4 | TRBV3-1 | CASTPGGARGLFF
TRBJ2-5 | TRBV7-2 | CASSPRGLALETQYF
TRBJ1-4 | TRBV27 | CASRQQGAGEKLFF
TRBJ2-5 | TRBV7-2 | CASSLVSGKETQYF
TRBJ2-1 | TRBV15 | CATSKIFTGLSYNEQFF
TRBJ2-7 | TRBV11-2 | CASSYSRGGTSHSSYEQYF
TRBJ1-5 | TRBV20-1 | CSAYPGGSNQPQHF
TRBJ1-6 | TRBV7-2 | CASSLSDGTGNSPLHF
TRBJ1-4 | TRBV4-3 | CASSQDYIGQFNEKLFF
TRBJ1-1 | TRBV7-2 | CASSGDGQGLKVAFF
TRBJ2-6 | TRBV5-1 | CASSLDGDSAFSGANVLTF
TRBJ2-2 | TRBV18 | CASSPTGYSGEVQKTNTGELFF
TRBJ2-4 | TRBV7-2 | CASNHQGHRERNIQYF
TRBJ2-7 | TRBV7-2 | CASSLSGRGEQYF
TRBJ2-5 | TRBV6-5 | CASSYLSGQETQYF
TRBJ2-7 | TRBV25-1 | CASRGQGSSYEQYF
TRBJ1-5 | TRBV24-1 | CATSKGPGQPQHF